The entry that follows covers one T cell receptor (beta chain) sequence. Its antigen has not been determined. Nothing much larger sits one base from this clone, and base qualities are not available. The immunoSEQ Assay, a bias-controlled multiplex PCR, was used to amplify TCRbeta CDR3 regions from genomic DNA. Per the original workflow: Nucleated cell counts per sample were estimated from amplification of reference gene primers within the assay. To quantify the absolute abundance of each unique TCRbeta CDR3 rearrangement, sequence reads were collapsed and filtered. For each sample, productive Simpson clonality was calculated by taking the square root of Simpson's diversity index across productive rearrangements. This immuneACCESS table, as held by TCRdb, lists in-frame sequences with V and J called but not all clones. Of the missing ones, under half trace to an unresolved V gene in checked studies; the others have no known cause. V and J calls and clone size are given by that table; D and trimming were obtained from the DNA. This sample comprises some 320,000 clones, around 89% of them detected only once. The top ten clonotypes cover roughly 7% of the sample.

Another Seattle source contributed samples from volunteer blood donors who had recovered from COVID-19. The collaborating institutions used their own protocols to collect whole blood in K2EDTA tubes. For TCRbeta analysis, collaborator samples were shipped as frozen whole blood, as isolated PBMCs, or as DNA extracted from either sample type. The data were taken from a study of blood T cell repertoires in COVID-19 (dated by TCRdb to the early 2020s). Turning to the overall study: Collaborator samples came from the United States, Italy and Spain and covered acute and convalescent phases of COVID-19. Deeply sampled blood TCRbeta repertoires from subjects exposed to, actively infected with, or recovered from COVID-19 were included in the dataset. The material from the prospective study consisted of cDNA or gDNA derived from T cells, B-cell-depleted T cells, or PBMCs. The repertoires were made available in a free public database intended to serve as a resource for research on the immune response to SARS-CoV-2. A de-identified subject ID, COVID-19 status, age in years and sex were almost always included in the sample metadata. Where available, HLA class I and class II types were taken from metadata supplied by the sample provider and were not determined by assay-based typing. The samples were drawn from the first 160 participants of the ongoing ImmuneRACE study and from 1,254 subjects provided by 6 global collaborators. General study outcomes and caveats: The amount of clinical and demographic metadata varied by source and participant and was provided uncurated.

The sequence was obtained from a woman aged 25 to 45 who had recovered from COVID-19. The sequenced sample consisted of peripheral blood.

CDR3 sequence: CASSAYTGYRHTEAFF. The sequence in DNA is TGTGCCAGCAGCGCCTACACAGGGTATAGGCACACTGAAGCTTTCTTT. The chain employs TRBV5-6 and TRBJ1-1; TRBD1 might be the D gene, on 6 matching bases. Taken from the germline V gene, the CDR1 and CDR2 loops are SGHDT and YYEEEE. Trimming at the junction amounts to 4 bases on V and 3 bases on J, and the germline ends lie 19 bases apart. The CDR3 numbers 16 residues from cysteine through phenylalanine. The entry retains the CDR3 DNA only, 48 bases that are in frame from base 1.